This TCR beta chain was documented in a study of blood T cell repertoires in COVID-19. Study-wide context: There were acute and convalescent COVID-19 samples, and they came from the United States, Italy and Spain. Sources were T cells, B-cell-depleted T cells, or PBMCs; the material itself was cDNA or gDNA.

CDR1 is SGHRS, CDR2 YFSETQ, per germline. This CDR3 contains 14 residues. V was pared by 5 bases and J by 7 bases, with 4 bases of the junction left unmatched. This clone was observed at least ten times. Original analysis: Using reference gene primer amplification, nucleated cell counts were estimated. Repertoires were generated with immunoSEQ multiplex PCR, while TCRdb's copy carries only in-frame clones and drops some. V and J calls and clone size come straight from that table; D and trimming were deduced from the DNA. The sample has some 120,000 clones; about 86% are singletons. The sequenced material came from peripheral blood. This clonotype originated in a woman aged 45-59 years with acute or convalescent COVID-19. The V call is TRBV5-1, the J call TRBJ1-6; 9 bases align to TRBD1. CDR3 sequence: CASSYGTGNSPLHF. The DNA for the CDR3 is TGCGCCAGCAGTTACGGGACAGGGAATTCACCCCTCCACTTT.